This T cell receptor (beta chain) originates from a study of shared clonotypes between healthy human individuals. Broader study findings: Compared with clonotypes that all four donors shared, non-shared clonotypes had lower generation probabilities.

Germline V lookup: CDR1 MNHNS, CDR2 SASEGT. V gave up 5 bases and J gave up 4 bases; unmatched junction bases: 5. The CDR3 totals 14 residues. On this clone itself: Antigen unknown.

Sequencing used immunoSEQ multiplex PCR; TCRdb keeps in-frame clones, though not all of them. The sample consists of over a million clones, around three quarters of them appearing once. The receptor was isolated from a man younger than 35 in good health. Some clones in this sample may be carry-over from other donors' samples. This chain uses TRBV6-1 with TRBJ1-3; 7 bases fit TRBD1. The sample consisted of memory CD4+ T cells from PBMCs. The sample's subset: CD45RA-negative fraction. CDR3 sequence: CASSPGTAGNTIYF. Here the CDR3 DNA reads TGTGCCAGCAGTCCCGGGACAGCGGGAAACACCATATATTTT.